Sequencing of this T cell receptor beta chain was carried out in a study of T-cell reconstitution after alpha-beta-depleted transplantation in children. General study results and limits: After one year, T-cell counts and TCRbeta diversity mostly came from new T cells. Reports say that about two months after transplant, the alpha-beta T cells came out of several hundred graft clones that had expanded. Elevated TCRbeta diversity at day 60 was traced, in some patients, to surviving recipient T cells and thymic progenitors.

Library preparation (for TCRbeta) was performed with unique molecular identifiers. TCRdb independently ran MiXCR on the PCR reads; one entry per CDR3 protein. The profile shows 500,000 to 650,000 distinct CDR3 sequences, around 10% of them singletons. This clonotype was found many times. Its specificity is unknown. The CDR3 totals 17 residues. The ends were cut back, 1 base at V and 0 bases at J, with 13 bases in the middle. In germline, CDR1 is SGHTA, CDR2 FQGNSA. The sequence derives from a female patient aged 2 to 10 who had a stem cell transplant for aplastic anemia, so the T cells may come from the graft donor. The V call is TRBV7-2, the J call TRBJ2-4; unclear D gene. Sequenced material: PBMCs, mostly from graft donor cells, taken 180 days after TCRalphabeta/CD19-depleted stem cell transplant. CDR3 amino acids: CASSLVGHRLAKNIQYF. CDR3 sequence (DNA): TGTGCCAGCAGCTTAGTTGGGCATCGACTAGCCAAAAACATTCAGTACTTC.